This T cell receptor (beta chain) derives from a study of shared T cell receptors in the human thymus. Generated by immunoSEQ multiplex PCR, the TCRdb table keeps only in-frame clones and is missing some. Among 500,000 to 550,000 clones listed, approximately 78% were seen once. Separately, the same data were catalogued under a study of human thymus T cells.

This receptor was identified in a boy under three years old with a congenital heart defect. Sequenced sample: thymocytes.

The CDR3 sequence is CASSQRLAGAKSSYEQYF. The DNA for the CDR3 is TGTGCCAGCAGCCAACGGCTAGCGGGAGCTAAGAGCTCCTACGAGCAGTACTTC. The chain joins TRBV5-5 to TRBJ2-7; TRBD2 agrees at 10 bases. The trim removed 4 bases at V and 0 bases at J, leaving 13 bases unmatched. CDR1 SGHKS and CDR2 YYEKEE come from the germline V gene (reference sequence). This CDR3 comprises 18 residues.